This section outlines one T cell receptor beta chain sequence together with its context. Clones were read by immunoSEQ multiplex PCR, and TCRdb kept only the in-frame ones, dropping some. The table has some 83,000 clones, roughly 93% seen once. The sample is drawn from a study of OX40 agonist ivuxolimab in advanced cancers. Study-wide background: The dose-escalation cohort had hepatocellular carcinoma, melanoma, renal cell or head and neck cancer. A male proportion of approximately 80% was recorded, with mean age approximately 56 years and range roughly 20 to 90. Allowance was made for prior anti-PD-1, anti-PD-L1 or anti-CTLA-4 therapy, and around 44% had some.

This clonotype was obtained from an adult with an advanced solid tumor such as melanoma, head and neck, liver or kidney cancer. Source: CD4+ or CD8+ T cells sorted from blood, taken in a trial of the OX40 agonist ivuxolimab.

The CDR3 sequence is CASTRVSSGNTIYF. The CDR3 DNA reads TGTGCCAGCACCAGGGTGAGCTCTGGAAACACCATATATTTT. This rearrangement joins TRBV28 to TRBJ1-3, with D perhaps matching TRBD1 (5 bases). CDR1 is MDHEN, CDR2 SYDVKM, per germline. This CDR3 spans 14 amino acids. Between the trimmed V and J ends, which lost 7 bases and 0 bases, there was a span of 10 bases.